Listed below are T cell receptor beta chains from one sample, sequenced in a study of T cells in Graves' hyperthyroidism and ophthalmopathy. One entry per CDR3 protein results from TCRdb running MiXCR on the multiplex PCR reads. The table shows 360,000 or so distinct CDR3 sequences, with 19% occurring only once. Specimen: blood. Receptors were obtained from a young woman with Graves' hyperthyroidism. The CDR3 runs from the conserved cysteine through the conserved F or W. The order of the fields is CDR3 protein, CDR3 DNA, J gene, CDR3 length, D gene, V gene, clone size. The D gene is left open where the match is weak. Expanded clones get a size class; other rows say once, few or many, or leave the size out.

CDR3: CASSEAFGRGYGYTF
DNA: TGTGCCAGCAGTGAGGCCTTTGGCAGGGGGTACGGCTACACCTTC
J: TRBJ1-2
length: 15
D: TRBD1
V: TRBV6-1
size: -

CDR3: CASTGTEVGYTF
DNA: TGTGCCAGCACGGGAACAGAGGTTGGCTACACCTTC
J: TRBJ1-2
length: 12
D: -
V: TRBV12-3/TRBV12-4
size: many

CDR3: CASSPGTSGGYNEQFF
DNA: TGTGCCAGCTCACCAGGGACTAGCGGGGGATACAATGAGCAGTTCTTC
J: TRBJ2-1
length: 16
D: TRBD2
V: TRBV18
size: few

CDR3: CASSPGPGGLGWNQPQHF
DNA: TGTGCCAGCAGTCCAGGGCCCGGGGGCCTGGGTTGGAATCAGCCCCAGCATTTT
J: TRBJ1-5
length: 18
D: -
V: TRBV12-3/TRBV12-4
size: many

CDR3: CSASTGSSAYEQYF
DNA: TGCAGTGCTTCGACAGGGTCTAGCGCCTACGAGCAGTACTTC
J: TRBJ2-7
length: 14
D: -
V: TRBV20-1
size: many

CDR3: CATSRAPGTEAFF
DNA: TGTGCCACCAGCAGAGCCCCGGGTACTGAAGCTTTCTTT
J: TRBJ1-1
length: 13
D: -
V: TRBV15
size: many

CDR3: CSVERFGQGATYEQYF
DNA: TGCAGCGTTGAAAGGTTCGGCCAGGGGGCGACCTACGAGCAGTACTTC
J: TRBJ2-7
length: 16
D: TRBD1
V: TRBV29-1
size: -

CDR3: CASTNYLPYEQYF
DNA: TGTGCCAGCACGAACTACCTCCCCTACGAGCAGTACTTC
J: TRBJ2-7
length: 13
D: -
V: TRBV28
size: many

CDR3: CASSPSTSGGSYEQYF
DNA: TGTGCCAGCAGCCCATCGACTAGCGGGGGGTCCTACGAGCAGTACTTC
J: TRBJ2-7
length: 16
D: TRBD2
V: TRBV11-2
size: many

CDR3: CASSHHNTEAFF
DNA: TGTGCCAGCAGCCACCACAACACTGAAGCTTTCTTT
J: TRBJ1-1
length: 12
D: -
V: TRBV14
size: few

CDR3: CASSVGRLAKNIQYF
DNA: TGTGCCAGCAGTGTCGGAAGGCTAGCCAAAAACATTCAGTACTTC
J: TRBJ2-4
length: 15
D: -
V: TRBV2
size: many

CDR3: CASSEGWVNSPLHF
DNA: TGTGCCAGCAGCGAGGGGTGGGTTAATTCACCCCTCCACTTT
J: TRBJ1-6
length: 14
D: -
V: TRBV9
size: -

CDR3: CASSHEDGKYTGELFF
DNA: TGTGCCAGCAGCCATGAGGACGGAAAATACACCGGGGAGCTGTTTTTT
J: TRBJ2-2
length: 16
D: -
V: TRBV3-1
size: many

CDR3: CASSLDAPAGANVLTF
DNA: TGTGCCAGCAGCTTAGATGCCCCGGCTGGGGCCAACGTCCTGACTTTC
J: TRBJ2-6
length: 16
D: -
V: TRBV11-2
size: many

CDR3: CSASETKNIQYF
DNA: TGCAGTGCCAGCGAAACCAAAAACATTCAGTACTTC
J: TRBJ2-4
length: 12
D: -
V: TRBV20-1
size: few

CDR3: CASWGPSVNTEAFF
DNA: TGTGCCAGCTGGGGACCGTCGGTGAACACTGAAGCTTTCTTT
J: TRBJ1-1
length: 14
D: -
V: TRBV6-1
size: many

CDR3: CAISSGTGGPYSNQPQHF
DNA: TGTGCCATCAGCTCCGGGACAGGTGGCCCTTATAGCAATCAGCCCCAGCATTTT
J: TRBJ1-5
length: 18
D: TRBD1
V: TRBV10-3
size: many

CDR3: CSASPQGVGYGYTF
DNA: TGCAGTGCTAGTCCTCAGGGTGTTGGCTATGGCTACACCTTC
J: TRBJ1-2
length: 14
D: -
V: TRBV20-1
size: few

CDR3: CSVERPVRVSDAFF
DNA: TGCAGCGTTGAGAGACCGGTCAGGGTATCTGATGCTTTCTTT
J: TRBJ1-1
length: 14
D: -
V: TRBV29-1
size: -

CDR3: CASRTDRGRDHGYTF
DNA: TGTGCCAGCAGAACGGACAGGGGTCGGGACCATGGCTACACCTTC
J: TRBJ1-2
length: 15
D: TRBD1
V: TRBV28
size: -

CDR3: CASKKTGYEQYF
DNA: TGTGCCAGCAAAAAGACAGGCTACGAGCAGTACTTC
J: TRBJ2-7
length: 12
D: -
V: TRBV6-2/TRBV6-3
size: -

CDR3: CASSLLPGQRQYEQYF
DNA: TGTGCCAGCAGCTTACTACCGGGACAGAGACAGTACGAGCAGTACTTC
J: TRBJ2-7
length: 16
D: TRBD1
V: TRBV7-6
size: many

CDR3: CASSPHFGTARYNQPQHF
DNA: TGTGCCAGCAGTCCGCACTTTGGGACAGCCCGTTACAATCAGCCCCAGCATTTT
J: TRBJ1-5
length: 18
D: TRBD1
V: TRBV28
size: many

CDR3: CSASENTQYF
DNA: TGCAGTGCTAGCGAGAATACGCAGTATTTT
J: TRBJ2-3
length: 10
D: -
V: TRBV20-1
size: -

CDR3: CASSPQDITQETQYF
DNA: TGTGCCAGCAGTCCCCAGGACATAACTCAAGAGACCCAGTACTTC
J: TRBJ2-5
length: 15
D: -
V: TRBV12-3/TRBV12-4
size: many

CDR3: CASSFSGGGTGELFF
DNA: TGTGCCAGCAGTTTCTCGGGAGGAGGCACCGGGGAGCTGTTTTTT
J: TRBJ2-2
length: 15
D: TRBD2
V: TRBV28
size: many

CDR3: CASSLAPRTPETQYF
DNA: TGTGCCAGCAGCTTAGCTCCGCGTACCCCAGAGACCCAGTACTTC
J: TRBJ2-5
length: 15
D: -
V: TRBV7-2
size: many

CDR3: CSARVSSHGYTF
DNA: TGCAGTGCTAGAGTATCTTCCCATGGCTACACCTTC
J: TRBJ1-2
length: 12
D: -
V: TRBV20-1
size: many

CDR3: CASSASGTSYSEQFF
DNA: TGTGCCAGCAGTGCCTCCGGGACAAGCTACAGTGAGCAGTTCTTC
J: TRBJ2-1
length: 15
D: -
V: TRBV6-1
size: few

CDR3: CASSRTDPGEQYF
DNA: TGTGCCAGCAGTCGGACGGACCCGGGGGAGCAGTACTTC
J: TRBJ2-7
length: 13
D: -
V: TRBV6-1
size: many

CDR3: CAWKRGTVTTGELFF
DNA: TGTGCCTGGAAGCGGGGAACAGTGACCACCGGGGAGCTGTTTTTT
J: TRBJ2-2
length: 15
D: TRBD2
V: TRBV30
size: -

CDR3: CASSIIGFSLRETQYF
DNA: TGTGCCAGCAGTATCATCGGATTTAGCCTCCGAGAGACCCAGTACTTC
J: TRBJ2-5
length: 16
D: -
V: TRBV12-3/TRBV12-4
size: many

CDR3: CATSRDLERFGNTIYF
DNA: TGTGCCACCAGCAGAGATCTCGAGAGGTTTGGAAACACCATATATTTT
J: TRBJ1-3
length: 16
D: -
V: TRBV15
size: -

CDR3: CTTEGGHSPLHF
DNA: TGCACCACTGAGGGAGGCCACTCACCCCTCCACTTT
J: TRBJ1-6
length: 12
D: -
V: TRBV20-1
size: many

CDR3: CASSVGEGFGYTF
DNA: TGTGCCAGCAGCGTAGGAGAGGGATTTGGCTACACCTTC
J: TRBJ1-2
length: 13
D: -
V: TRBV9
size: many

CDR3: CASSLSIRGQDSNQPQHF
DNA: TGTGCCAGCAGCCTCTCAATTCGAGGACAGGACTCCAATCAGCCCCAGCATTTT
J: TRBJ1-5
length: 18
D: TRBD1
V: TRBV3-1
size: -